This record looks at one T cell receptor (beta chain) sequence and its context. This sample stems from a study of blood T cell repertoires in COVID-19. V lost 7 bases and J lost 5, with 18 bases in between. This CDR3 comprises 13 residues. The germline V gene has CDR1 GTSNPN and CDR2 SVGIG (reference sequence). Methods used by the authors: Nucleated cell counts were estimated from reference gene primer amplification. Measured with immunoSEQ multiplex PCR; TCRdb has only the in-frame clones, and not every one. That table is the source of V, J and clone size, and D and trimming were worked out from the DNA. The sample includes roughly 250,000 clones, over 80% of them seen just once.

V is TRBV30 and J is TRBJ2-7, with D possibly matching TRBD2 (6 bases). This TCR came from a middle-aged woman with acute or convalescent COVID-19. Input material: peripheral blood. The CDR3 loop is CAFGRGTNHEQYV. As DNA, the CDR3 is TGTGCCTTCGGGCGGGGTACGAACCACGAGCAGTACGTC.